The 7 T cell receptor beta chains below all came from one sample that was sequenced in a study of cytomegalovirus exposure and HLA in healthy donors. Using immunoSEQ multiplex PCR, the repertoire was profiled, and TCRdb retains in-frame clones only, with some absent. The data hold approximately 300,000 clones, with 75% to 90% observed a single time. The specimen was PBMCs. The source is a woman under 40 in good health and CMV-seropositive.

The chain recombines TRBV7-3 with TRBJ2-1, with D hard to call. In germline, CDR1 is SGHTA, CDR2 FQGTGA. Trimming removed 1 base at V and 11 bases at J, with 12 bases between. This CDR3 spans 13 amino acids. The CDR3: CASSLNLVRKQFF. The CDR3 DNA sequence: TGTGCCAGCAGCTTAAACCTAGTTCGGAAGCAGTTCTTC.

CDR3 in DNA: TGTGCCAGCAGCCCCCGGACTCTCTATGGCTACACCTTC. This translates into CASSPRTLYGYTF. V usage is TRBV9 and J usage is TRBJ1-2; D remains unclear. Germline V lookup: CDR1 SGDLS, CDR2 YYNGEE. The CDR3 contains 13 residues. With 4 bases removed from V and 4 bases from J, the gap between germline ends came to 11 bases.

This chain uses TRBV5-4 with TRBJ1-4, with 7 bases identical to TRBD1. The germline V gene encodes CDR1 SGHNT and CDR2 YYREEE (reference sequence). Losses at the gene ends were 2 bases for V and 8 bases for J; bases not matched to a gene: 6. This CDR3 has 14 residues. The CDR3 is CASSFGQDGEKLFF. The CDR3 region has the DNA TGTGCCAGCAGCTTCGGACAGGACGGGGAAAAACTGTTTTTT. Full variable domain (outside the CDR3, taken from reference TRBV5-4 and TRBJ1-4): ETGVTQSPTHLIKTRGQQVTLRCSSQSGHNTVSWYQQALGQGPQFIFQYYREEENGRGNFPPRFSGLQFPNYSSELNVNALELDDSALYLCASSFGQDGEKLFFGSGTQLSVL.

V usage is TRBV28 and J usage is TRBJ1-2, with a weak D call TRBD1 (5 bases). Germline V gene lookup returns CDR1 MDHEN and CDR2 SYDVKM. With 5 bases removed from V and 1 base from J, the gap between germline ends came to 17 bases. CDR3 size: 16 residues. CDR3 sequence (DNA): TGTGCCAGCAGTGCTCTGGGAGGGACCCTTAACTATGGCTACACCTTC. Protein sequence: CASSALGGTLNYGYTF.

The V call is TRBV15, the J call TRBJ2-3; 11 nucleotides align to TRBD2. Germline lookup yields CDR1 LNHNV and CDR2 YYDKDF (reference sequence). CDR3 length: 16 amino acids. Trimming at V came to 5 bases and at J to 0 bases, leaving 4 bases not matched to a gene. The chain's CDR3 is CATSEGLAASTDTQYF. The CDR3, as DNA: TGTGCCACCAGCGAGGGACTAGCGGCTAGCACAGATACGCAGTATTTT.

The rearrangement links TRBV15 to TRBJ1-2; D gene ambiguous. Trimming took 6 bases from V and 4 from J, leaving 12 bases between them. The CDR3 loop spans 13 amino acids. CDR1 LNHNV and CDR2 YYDKDF come from the germline V gene (reference sequence). CDR3 in amino acids: CATSIRESYGYTF. For the CDR3, the DNA is TGTGCCACCAGTATACGGGAGTCCTATGGCTACACCTTC.

The chain recombines TRBV7-9 with TRBJ2-1; D gene unclear. The CDR3 extends over 12 amino acids. The germline gives CDR1 SEHNR, CDR2 FQNEAQ (reference sequence). The V end lost 1 base, the J end lost 5 bases, and 3 bases lay between the germline ends. CDR3 bases: TGTGCCAGCAGCTTAGTTGACAATGAGCAGTTCTTC. Amino acid sequence: CASSLVDNEQFF.